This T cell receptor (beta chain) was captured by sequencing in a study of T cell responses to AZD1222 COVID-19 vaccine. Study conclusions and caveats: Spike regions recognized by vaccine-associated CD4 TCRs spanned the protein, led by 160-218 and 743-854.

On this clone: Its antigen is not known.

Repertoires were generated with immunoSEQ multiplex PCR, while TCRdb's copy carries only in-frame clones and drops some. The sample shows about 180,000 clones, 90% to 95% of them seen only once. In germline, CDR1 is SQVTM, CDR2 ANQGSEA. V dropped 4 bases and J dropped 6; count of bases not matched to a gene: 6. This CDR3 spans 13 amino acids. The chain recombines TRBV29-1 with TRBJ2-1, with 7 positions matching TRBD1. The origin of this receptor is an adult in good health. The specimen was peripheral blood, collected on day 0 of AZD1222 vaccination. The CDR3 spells CSVGGRGSNEQFF. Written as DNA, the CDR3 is TGCAGCGTTGGGGGCAGGGGGAGCAATGAGCAGTTCTTC.